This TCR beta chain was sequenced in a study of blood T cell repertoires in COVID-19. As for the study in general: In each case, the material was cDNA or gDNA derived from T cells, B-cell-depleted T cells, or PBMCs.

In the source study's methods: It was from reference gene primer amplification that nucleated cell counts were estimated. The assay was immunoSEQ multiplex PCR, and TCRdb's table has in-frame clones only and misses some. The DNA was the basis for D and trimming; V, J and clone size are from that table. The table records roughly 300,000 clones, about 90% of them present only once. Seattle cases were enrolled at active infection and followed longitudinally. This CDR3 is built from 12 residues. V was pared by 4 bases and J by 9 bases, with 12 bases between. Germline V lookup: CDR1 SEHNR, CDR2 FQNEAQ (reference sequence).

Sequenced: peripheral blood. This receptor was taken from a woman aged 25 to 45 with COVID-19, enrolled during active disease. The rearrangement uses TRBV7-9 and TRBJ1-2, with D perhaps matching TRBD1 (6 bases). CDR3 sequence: CASSSPDSSYTF. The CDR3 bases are TGTGCCAGCAGCTCCCCGGACAGTAGCTACACCTTC.